This T cell receptor beta chain was sequenced during a study of T cell changes during pregnancy in multiple sclerosis. Germline V gene sequence: CDR1 SEHNR, CDR2 FQNEAQ (reference sequence). The CDR3 runs to 15 residues. V was clipped by 5 bases and J by 4 bases; unmatched bases: 8. The table came from immunoSEQ multiplex PCR; TCRdb's copy has only in-frame clones and leaves some out. The table lists more than 65,000 clones, around 90% of them singletons. The chain links TRBV7-9 to TRBJ1-1; TRBD1 agrees at 9 bases. The TCR comes from a female donor with multiple sclerosis, enrolled in a pregnancy study. Sequenced here: CD4+ T cells from peripheral blood mononuclear cells, sampled before pregnancy. The CDR3 nucleotides are TGTGCCAGCAGCCCCGGGACAGGGCGGGGCACTGAAGCTTTCTTT. This codes for CASSPGTGRGTEAFF.